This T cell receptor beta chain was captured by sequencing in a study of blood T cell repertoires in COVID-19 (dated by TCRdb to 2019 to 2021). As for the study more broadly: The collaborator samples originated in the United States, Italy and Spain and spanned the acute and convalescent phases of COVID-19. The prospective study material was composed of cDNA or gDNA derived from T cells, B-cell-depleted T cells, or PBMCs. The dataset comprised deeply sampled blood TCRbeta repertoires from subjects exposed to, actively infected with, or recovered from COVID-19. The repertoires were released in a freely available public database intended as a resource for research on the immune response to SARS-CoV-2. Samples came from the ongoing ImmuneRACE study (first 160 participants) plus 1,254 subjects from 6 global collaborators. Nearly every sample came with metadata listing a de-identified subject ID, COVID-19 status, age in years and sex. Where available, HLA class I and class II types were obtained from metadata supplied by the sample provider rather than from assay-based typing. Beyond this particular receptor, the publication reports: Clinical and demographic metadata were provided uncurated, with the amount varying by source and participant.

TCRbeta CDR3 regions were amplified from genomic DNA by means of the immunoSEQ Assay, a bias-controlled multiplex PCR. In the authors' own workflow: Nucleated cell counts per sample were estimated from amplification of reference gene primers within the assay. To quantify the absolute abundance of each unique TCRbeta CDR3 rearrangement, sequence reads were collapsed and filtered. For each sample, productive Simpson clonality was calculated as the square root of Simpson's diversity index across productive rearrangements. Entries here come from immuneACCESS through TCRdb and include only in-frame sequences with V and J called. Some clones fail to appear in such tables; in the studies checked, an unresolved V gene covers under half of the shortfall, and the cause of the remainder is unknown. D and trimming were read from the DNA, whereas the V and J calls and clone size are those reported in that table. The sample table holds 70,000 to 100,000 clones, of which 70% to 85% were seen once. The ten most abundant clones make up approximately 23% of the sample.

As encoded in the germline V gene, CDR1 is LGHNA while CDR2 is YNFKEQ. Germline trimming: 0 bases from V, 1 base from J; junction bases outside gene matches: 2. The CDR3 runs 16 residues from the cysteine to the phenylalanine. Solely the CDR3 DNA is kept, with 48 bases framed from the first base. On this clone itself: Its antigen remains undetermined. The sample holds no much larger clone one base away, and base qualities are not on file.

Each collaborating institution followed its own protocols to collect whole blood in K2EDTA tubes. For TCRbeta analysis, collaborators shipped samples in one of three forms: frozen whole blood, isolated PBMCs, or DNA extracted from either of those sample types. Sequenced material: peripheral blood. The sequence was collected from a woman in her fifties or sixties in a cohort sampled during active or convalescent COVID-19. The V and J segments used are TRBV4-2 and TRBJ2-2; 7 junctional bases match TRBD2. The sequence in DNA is TGTGCCAGCAGCCAAGAGTGGGGGGGGAACACCGGGGAGCTGTTTTTT. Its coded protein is CASSQEWGGNTGELFF.